This T cell receptor beta chain was sequenced in a study of identical twins. Study-wide results and limits: Invariant populations such as MAIT and iNKT cells could partly muddle zero-insertion analyses.

The trim removed 6 bases at V and 2 bases at J, leaving 12 bases unmatched. Germline assignment: CDR1 SQVTM and CDR2 ANQGSEA. CDR3 length: 17 amino acids. Unique molecular identifiers were present on the cDNA, which also gained a universal primer site by template switching. One entry per CDR3 protein, called by TCRdb with MiXCR from the 5' RACE reads. The table lists hundreds of thousands of distinct CDR3 sequences, around 10% of them singletons. Only a few counts were recorded for this clonotype. Its antigen is unknown. The rearrangement uses TRBV29-1 and TRBJ2-5; 13 bases match TRBD2. The specimen was memory (CD45RO+) T cells sorted from blood. This TCR came from a woman aged 18-29 years in good health. This chain's CDR3 is CSVAGTSGTGEQETQYF. The CDR3 DNA reads as TGCAGCGTGGCCGGGACTAGCGGGACTGGGGAACAAGAGACCCAGTACTTC.